A single T cell receptor beta chain is shown here with its context. There are a few counts of this clonotype. Its specific antigen is unknown. Per-base qualities were not stored, and no clone one base away is much larger. These data originate in a study of T cells in Graves' hyperthyroidism and ophthalmopathy (dated by TCRdb to the late 2010s). Study-wide context: Peripheral blood was sampled at the time of initial diagnosis, prior to any treatment. To identify TCR V-J signatures that set the groups apart, the researchers used a discovery cohort of 100 patients, made up of some 41 with Graves' ophthalmopathy and about 60 with stable Graves' hyperthyroidism. Prospective prediction of ophthalmopathy was tested in an independent validation cohort consisting of fewer than 20 hyperthyroidism patients and about 17 patients who later progressed to ophthalmopathy. The approximately 98 discovery patients were randomly divided into training and test sets at a 7:3 ratio. The study also compared thyroid tissue and blood T-cell repertoires from a handful of Graves' hyperthyroidism patients. After sampling, hyperthyroidism patients received methimazole starting at 30 mg daily, and ophthalmopathy patients received high-dose intravenous methylprednisolone. According to the paper, TCR Vbeta CDR3 sequencing was carried out on over 130 peripheral blood samples, which came from 40 to 45 ophthalmopathy, approximately 72 hyperthyroidism and roughly 17 progressor patients.

Stable Graves' hyperthyroidism was defined as the absence of progression to ophthalmopathy over 18 months of follow-up. The hyperthyroidism patients were between 18 and 65 years old and newly diagnosed, with a disease duration of less than 2 months. The study excluded patients with uncontrolled infections, other autoimmune diseases, pregnancy or lactation. Diagnoses were based on clinical symptoms, serum thyroxine and TRAb, thyroid ultrasound and orbital computed tomography. PBMCs were separated from roughly 10 ml of fresh peripheral blood using Ficoll-Paque density gradient centrifugation. Total RNA was extracted using Trizol reagent, and RNA quality was assessed on an Agilent 2100 Bioanalyzer. Per the germline V gene, SGHDT is the CDR1 and YYEEEE is the CDR2. The V and J ends are trimmed by 4 bases and 7 bases, leaving 14 bases between them. Including cysteine and phenylalanine, the CDR3 has 13 amino acids. The DNA shown is the 39-base CDR3, in frame from base 1.

The full study reports these points: Sample size was not statistically predetermined, and investigators were not blinded to group allocation. In validation, the model predicted progression to ophthalmopathy a median of about 5.9 months before onset, with 70% to 71% sensitivity and about 75% specificity. In cross-validation, a model built on a 13 V-J signature told ophthalmopathy apart from stable hyperthyroidism with over 85% sensitivity and roughly 81% specificity, and in testing the same model reached 80%/75%. Most expanded thyroid clonotypes (frequency above 0.001) were also detected in blood, a finding suggesting that blood repertoires may reflect thyroid immune responses.

Amplification of TCR beta CDR3 regions was carried out from RNA transcripts. A first-round RT-PCR of the TCR CDR3 used the HTBI primer set with the Qiagen OneStep RT-PCR kit. Libraries were constructed in a second round of multiplex PCR, after which size selection and purification were carried out. Sequencing of the libraries was done on an Illumina HiSeq2000 using paired-end 100 bp reads. The study's own analysis went as follows. SOAPnuke was used to process the raw data, with reads discarded if the reads contained adapters or uncalled bases, had a mean Phred below 15, or lacked an exact constant-primer or identifier match. COPE v1.2.5 was used to merge high-quality paired reads, and clonotypes were defined as unique nucleotide sequences. MiTCR v1.1 was used to align the clonotypes against IMGT TRBV, TRBD and TRBJ reference segments. The analysis included only V-J combinations with a frequency above 0.0001, which together covered roughly 99% of the repertoires. The TCS score was defined as the ratio of F50 (clonal expansion) to E x V (chaos), calculated using BLOSUM62-based TCRdist between CDR3 peptides within each V-J. Welch's t-statistics and random forest reduced just over 500 V-J features to fewer than 15, which were used in a naive Bayes classifier (R e1071). TCRdb itself trimmed the public reads at Q25 with fastp, ran MiXCR and retained productive beta chains. Each entry merges the rows of one CDR3 protein and shows their most common DNA and genes. These V and J calls rely on TCRdb rather than the paper's analysis. This sample has approximately 320,000 distinct CDR3 sequences in its table, and approximately 17% of those were observed once. Of the sample, around 34% falls within the top ten clones.

This clonotype was sampled from a man aged 30-40 years with Graves' hyperthyroidism. Material: blood. Recombination linked TRBV5-6 to TRBJ1-2, with the identity of the D gene unclear. The DNA sequence reads TGTGCCAGCAGCCCAAGCGACCCCCTTGGCTACACCTTC. This is translated as CASSPSDPLGYTF. The entire variable domain, with the stretches around the CDR3 drawn from the reference TRBV5-6 and TRBJ1-2 proteins, is DAGVTQSPTHLIKTRGQQVTLRCSPKSGHDTVSWYQQALGQGPQFIFQYYEEEERQRGNFPDRFSGHQFPNYSSELNVNALLLGDSALYLCASSPSDPLGYTFGSGTRLTVV.